Following are 9 T cell receptor beta chains from one sample sequenced in a study of beta chain features in type 1 diabetes. Sequenced material consisted of expressed TCRB transcripts (all of the isolated RNA was reverse transcribed). TCRdb's table, derived via immunoSEQ multiplex PCR, lists solely in-frame clones and lacks some. The data hold about 200,000 clones, with 11% observed a single time. The sequencing sample was made of central memory CD4+ T cells from blood. The source is a man aged 18-30 years in good health.

The rearrangement uses TRBV30 and TRBJ2-3; D gene uncertain. From germline, CDR1 is GTSNPN and CDR2 SVGIG (reference sequence). V was shortened by 0 bases and J by 6 bases, with 4 bases between the two germline ends. This CDR3 has 11 amino acids. The CDR3 reads CAWSVTDTQYF. CDR3 DNA: TGTGCCTGGAGTGTAACGGATACGCAGTATTTT. The full variable domain, with the rest looked up from reference TRBV30 and TRBJ2-3, is SQTIHQWPATLVQPVGSPLSLECTVEGTSNPNLYWYRQAAGRGLQLLFYSVGIGQISSEVPQNLSASRPQDRQFILSSKKLLLSDSGFYLCAWSVTDTQYFGPGTRLTVL.

This clone was picked up a small number of times. CDR3 region: CAWSARTGFEKLFF. CDR3 nucleotide sequence: TGTGCCTGGAGTGCCCGGACAGGATTTGAAAAACTGTTTTTT. This chain joins TRBV30 and TRBJ1-4; 7 bases are shared with TRBD1. V gave up 1 base and J gave up 7 bases; unmatched junction bases: 6. Germline CDR1 reads GTSNPN; CDR2 reads SVGIG (reference sequence). The CDR3 contains 14 residues. Using reference TRBV30 and TRBJ1-4 for the parts outside the CDR3, the full variable domain is SQTIHQWPATLVQPVGSPLSLECTVEGTSNPNLYWYRQAAGRGLQLLFYSVGIGQISSEVPQNLSASRPQDRQFILSSKKLLLSDSGFYLCAWSARTGFEKLFFGSGTQLSVL.

CDR3 coding DNA: TGTGCCAGCAGTTACGGAGGAGCGGGAGACGGGGAGACCCAGTACTTC. The encoded protein is CASSYGGAGDGETQYF. This rearrangement joins TRBV6-5 to TRBJ2-5; TRBD2 aligns across 8 bases. The V gene end was trimmed by 2 bases and the J gene end by 5 bases; junction bases not matched to a gene: 10. CDR1 is MNHEY, CDR2 SVGAGI, per germline. The CDR3 is made up of 16 amino acids.

The rearrangement joins TRBV11-2 to TRBJ2-2; 8 bases fit TRBD2. CDR1 SGHAT and CDR2 FQNNGV come from the germline V gene. The CDR3 is 16 residues long. The V segment lost 3 bases and the J segment 8 bases; nucleotides outside the gene matches: 11. The CDR3 here is CASSLRLSGRGGELFF. The DNA for the CDR3 is TGTGCCAGCAGCTTGCGCCTCAGCGGGAGAGGTGGGGAGCTGTTTTTT.

Only a few counts were recorded for this clone. This chain joins TRBV7-2 and TRBJ2-6; D is undetermined. In germline, CDR1 is SGHTA, CDR2 FQGNSA. Trimming cost V 3 bases and J 0 bases, with 9 bases left between them. This CDR3 is 16 amino acids long. This chain's CDR3 is CASSLGTVSGANVLTF. The CDR3 nucleotides read TGTGCCAGCAGCTTGGGAACAGTCTCTGGGGCCAACGTCCTGACTTTC.

In nucleotides, the CDR3 is TGTGCCTGGAGTGTCGACAGGGGGCAAACGCAGTACTTC. Protein product: CAWSVDRGQTQYF. The rearrangement joins TRBV30 to TRBJ2-7, with 10 bases lining up with TRBD1. Germline V lookup: CDR1 GTSNPN, CDR2 SVGIG (reference sequence). CDR3 size: 13 residues. J gave up 9 bases and V 0 bases, and 5 bases lay outside the gene matches.

This clone was seen repeatedly, ten times or more. The rearrangement uses TRBV9 and TRBJ2-1, with TRBD2 identical over 7 bases. The CDR3 spans 12 residues. Germline V CDR1 and CDR2: SGDLS, YYNGEE. J was trimmed by 11 bases and V by 2 bases; bases with no gene match: 4. The CDR3 spells CASSVSGRQQFF. The CDR3 bases are TGTGCCAGCAGCGTTAGCGGGCGGCAGCAGTTCTTC. The full variable domain, rest sourced from reference TRBV9 and TRBJ2-1, is DSGVTQTPKHLITATGQRVTLRCSPRSGDLSVYWYQQSLDQGLQFLIQYYNGEERAKGNILERFSAQQFPDLHSELNLSSLELGDSALYFCASSVSGRQQFFGPGTRLTVL.

A few counts support this clone. This chain joins TRBV9 and TRBJ2-1; D not resolved. This CDR3 is built from 13 residues. The V and J ends lost 5 bases and 4 bases respectively, with 10 bases between them. Germline values: CDR1 SGDLS, CDR2 YYNGEE. The CDR3 DNA reads TGTGCCAGCAGTCTTCGTGAGTACAATGAGCAGTTCTTC. Protein sequence: CASSLREYNEQFF.

This clone was counted between two and nine times. V and J are TRBV28 and TRBJ2-5; D tentatively fits TRBD1 or TRBD2 (5 bases each). Trimming took 9 bases from V and 0 from J, leaving 17 bases between them. Germline-derived CDR1 and CDR2 are MDHEN and SYDVKM. This CDR3 comprises 15 residues. For the CDR3, the DNA is TGTGCCAGTTCCGTCGTGGGACCGTACCAAGAGACCCAGTACTTC. Translation: CASSVVGPYQETQYF. Drawing the rest from reference TRBV28 and TRBJ2-5, the complete variable domain is DVKVTQSSRYLVKRTGEKVFLECVQDMDHENMFWYRQDPGLGLRLIYFSYDVKMKEKGDIPEGYSVSREKKERFSLILESASTNQTSMYLCASSVVGPYQETQYFGPGTRLLVL.